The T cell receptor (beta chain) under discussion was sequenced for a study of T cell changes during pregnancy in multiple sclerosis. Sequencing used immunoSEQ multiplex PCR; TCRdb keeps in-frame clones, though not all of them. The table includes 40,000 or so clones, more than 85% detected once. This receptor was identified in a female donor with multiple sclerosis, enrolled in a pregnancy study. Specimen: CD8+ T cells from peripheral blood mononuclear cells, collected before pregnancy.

The CDR3: CASSYRDQNYNEQFF. CDR3 nucleotide sequence: TGTGCCAGCAGCTACAGGGACCAAAACTACAATGAGCAGTTCTTC. V and J are TRBV7-2 and TRBJ2-1, with D tentatively TRBD1 (6 bases). The CDR3 spans 15 residues. Germline V gene sequence: CDR1 SGHTA, CDR2 FQGNSA. The V and J ends lost 4 bases and 3 bases respectively, with 13 bases between them.